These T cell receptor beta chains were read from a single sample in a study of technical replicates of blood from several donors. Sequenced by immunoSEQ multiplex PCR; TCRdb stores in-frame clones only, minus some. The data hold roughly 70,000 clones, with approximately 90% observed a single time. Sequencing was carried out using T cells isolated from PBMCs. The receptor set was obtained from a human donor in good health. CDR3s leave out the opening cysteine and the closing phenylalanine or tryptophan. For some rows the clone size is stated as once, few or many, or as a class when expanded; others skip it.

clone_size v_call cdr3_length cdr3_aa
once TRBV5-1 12 ASSLSGSYNEQF
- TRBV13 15 ASSPSAVLFSGNTIY
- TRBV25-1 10 ASSQGDEKLF
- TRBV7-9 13 ASSPLAGKLTEAF
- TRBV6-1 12 ASSELPGNYEQY
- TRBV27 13 ASSFLGVGNQPQH
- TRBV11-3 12 ASSLGRENEKLF
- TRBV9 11 ASSDTGGDEQF
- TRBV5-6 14 ASSRPGTSGAYEQY
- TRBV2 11 ASSDRVDQPQH
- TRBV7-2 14 ASSFMAPLYQETQY
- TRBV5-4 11 ASSPGPNQPQH
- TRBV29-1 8 GGGRDTQY
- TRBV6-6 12 ASSYGAGGDEQY
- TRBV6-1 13 ASSETPGFLEKLF
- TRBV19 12 ASSRQSWNTEAF
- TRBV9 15 ASSHSPAGVNTGELF
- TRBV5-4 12 ASSLADRGETQY
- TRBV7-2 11 ASSPQGWNEQF
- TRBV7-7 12 ASSLTGGGETQY
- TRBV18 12 ASSPRQGSYEQY
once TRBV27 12 ASSPDRGEQPQH
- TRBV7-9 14 ASSQVAGGSYNEQF
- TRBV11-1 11 ASRVRSTGELF
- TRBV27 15 ASSLGRGLGDNQPQH